Listed below are T cell receptor beta chains from one sample, sequenced in a study of blood T cell repertoires in COVID-19. Repertoires were generated with immunoSEQ multiplex PCR, while TCRdb's copy carries only in-frame clones and drops some. The table includes approximately 270,000 clones, approximately 83% detected once. Sequences were obtained from PBMCs or T cells enriched from blood (not recorded which). All receptors come from a woman aged 25 to 45 who had recovered from COVID-19. Each CDR3 is given with its conserved first and last residue. D genes are given only for firm matches.

CDR3 protein	V gene	D gene	J gene
CASSAEGRGNYGYTF	TRBV28	.	TRBJ1-2
CASSLLAGPYEQYF	TRBV6-5	TRBD2	TRBJ2-7
CSVEEGTVYGYTF	TRBV29-1	TRBD1	TRBJ1-2
CASSQGVGGSSYNEQFF	TRBV4-1	TRBD2	TRBJ2-1
CASRFGQNYGYTF	TRBV6-5	.	TRBJ1-2
CASSLEAGLGYTF	TRBV11-2	.	TRBJ1-2
CASSPNSANTDTQYF	TRBV18	.	TRBJ2-3
CASSEQKTGPSYEQYF	TRBV6-6	TRBD1	TRBJ2-7
CASRGQAQPQHF	TRBV28	TRBD1	TRBJ1-5
CASSEVSYGYTF	TRBV5-6	.	TRBJ1-2
CAIRTDSPYEQYF	TRBV10-3	.	TRBJ2-7
CASSMGGRTDTQYF	TRBV19	.	TRBJ2-3
CASSYGHEVSGNTIYF	TRBV6-5	.	TRBJ1-3
CASSISAVNYGYTF	TRBV19	.	TRBJ1-2
CAISVSSGVRHTGELFF	TRBV10-3	TRBD2	TRBJ2-2
CASSLRGTEAFF	TRBV7-9	.	TRBJ1-1
CASSHPGLGGTGELFF	TRBV5-4	TRBD2	TRBJ2-2
CATSQWDGYTF	TRBV28	.	TRBJ1-2
CASSLAEPNTGELFF	TRBV5-1	.	TRBJ2-2
CASSLRQGSTEAFF	TRBV19	TRBD1	TRBJ1-1
CATVDSKSYNSPLHF	TRBV28	.	TRBJ1-6
CASSLSSGSLTYEQYF	TRBV5-1	TRBD2	TRBJ2-7
CSARDLNEQFF	TRBV20-1	.	TRBJ2-1
CASSLSGAYNSPLHF	TRBV7-2	.	TRBJ1-6
CASSPRREGYTEAFF	TRBV9	.	TRBJ1-1
CASSRGDQPQHF	TRBV5-5	.	TRBJ1-5
CAWSIWEGNTEAFF	TRBV30	.	TRBJ1-1
CARSLDAGINQPQHF	TRBV7-5	.	TRBJ1-5
CASSRPGGNQPQHF	TRBV27	TRBD1	TRBJ1-5
CSVVSRSGNTIYF	TRBV29-1	.	TRBJ1-3
CASISTGGFTEAFF	TRBV19	TRBD1	TRBJ1-1
CGFQGKGNQPQHF	TRBV24-1	.	TRBJ1-5
CASSDLGYTF	TRBV25-1	.	TRBJ1-2
CASSGPQMNTEAFF	TRBV6-4	.	TRBJ1-1
CASSSDDRVSGYTF	TRBV28	TRBD1	TRBJ1-2
CASSPGSKADTQYF	TRBV28	.	TRBJ2-3
CASSLQQNTEAFF	TRBV7-3	.	TRBJ1-1
CASSPSGRGIGRTEAFF	TRBV7-6	.	TRBJ1-1
CASSLGDFSTNEQFF	TRBV7-2	.	TRBJ2-1
CASRDRVTHRNTIYF	TRBV6-5	TRBD1	TRBJ1-3
CASSTPDSLTEAFF	TRBV19	.	TRBJ1-1
CASSQSRGSTDYEQYF	TRBV3-1/TRBV3-2	.	TRBJ2-7
CASSPLGQGVYEQYF	TRBV4-1	.	TRBJ2-7
CASSFRTGRNTEAFF	TRBV5-4	TRBD1	TRBJ1-1
CASSPGQGYNEQFF	TRBV6-5	TRBD1	TRBJ2-1
CASTPRVARGGTDTQYF	TRBV10-2	TRBD2	TRBJ2-3
CASSLASGGGFSYEQYF	TRBV11-2	TRBD2	TRBJ2-7
CSAGTPGELFF	TRBV20-1	.	TRBJ2-2
CASSNDLGPRGTSGYNEQFF	TRBV21-1	.	TRBJ2-1
CAWSETGNSPLHF	TRBV30	.	TRBJ1-6
CASSPTGTGTDEQYF	TRBV28	TRBD1	TRBJ2-7
CASSWGLAGGPSEQFF	TRBV5-1	TRBD2	TRBJ2-1
CASSYRGWSSYNEQFF	TRBV2	TRBD1	TRBJ2-1
CASSSGGDTDTQYF	TRBV6-4	TRBD2	TRBJ2-3
CASKVGLNTEAFF	TRBV12-3/TRBV12-4	.	TRBJ1-1
CATSSGAGQGAAGYTF	TRBV15	TRBD1	TRBJ1-2
CASSVPGQGQHF	TRBV28	TRBD1	TRBJ1-5
CASSLTSEAFF	TRBV28	.	TRBJ1-1